This T cell receptor (beta chain) was profiled in a study of cytomegalovirus exposure and HLA in healthy donors. Study-level background: Most genotyped donors, approximately 77% of some 400, had Caucasian-associated genetic ancestry.

V lost 2 bases, J lost 3 bases, and 9 bases stayed unmatched. Germline-derived CDR1 and CDR2 are SGHTA and FQGNSA. The CDR3 has 16 amino acids. 13 Jbeta primers and 60 Vbeta primers were used for the PCR. Sequenced by immunoSEQ multiplex PCR; TCRdb stores in-frame clones only, minus some. The sample contains 150,000 to 200,000 clones, 60% to 80% of which appear only once. This TCR was sampled from a man aged 45 to 65 in good health and CMV-seropositive. The genes are TRBV7-2 and TRBJ2-5; 7 nucleotides match TRBD2. The sample taken for sequencing was PBMCs. The CDR3 reads CASSLNPGTKKETQYF. In DNA form, the CDR3 reads TGTGCCAGCAGCTTAAATCCAGGGACTAAGAAAGAGACCCAGTACTTC. The whole variable domain, filled in from reference TRBV7-2 and TRBJ2-5, reads GAGVSQSPSNKVTEKGKDVELRCDPISGHTALYWYRQSLGQGLEFLIYFQGNSAPDKSGLPSDRFSAERTGGSVSTLTIQRTQQEDSAVYLCASSLNPGTKKETQYFGPGTRLLVL.